This T cell receptor (beta chain) was retrieved from a study of response to subunit inactivated influenza vaccine. TCRdb redid the calling of the RT-PCR reads with MiXCR, one entry per CDR3 protein. The data show roughly 190,000 distinct CDR3 sequences, about an eighth seen once. The length of the CDR3 is 15 residues. CDR1 and CDR2 from the germline V gene are ENHRY and SYGVKD. J gave up 3 bases and V 10 bases, and 14 bases lay outside the gene matches. A further study also used this sample, focusing on T cells expressing NK-cell markers. As that study records: cDNA encoding TCR beta was synthesized via 5'RACE template switching incorporating UMIs. Dominant NKG2C+ clonotypes made up about 1.0-8% of CD8+ T cells in six donors. Among several donors, these clonotypes also ranked first in the CD3+CD56-NKG2C+ fraction.

This rearrangement joins TRBV10-3 to TRBJ2-7; TRBD1 aligns across 8 bases. The TCR sequence derives from a man aged 45-65 years who received an inactivated influenza vaccine. Source: CD8+ T cells sorted from PBMCs, taken about 11 days after vaccination. DNA for the CDR3: TGTGCCACCCGTTGGCAGGGGGCAGGGGGCTACGAGCAGTACTTC. This translates into CATRWQGAGGYEQYF.